Sequencing of this T cell receptor (beta chain) was carried out in a study of shared T cell receptors in the human thymus. The table came from immunoSEQ multiplex PCR; TCRdb's copy has only in-frame clones and leaves some out. This repertoire shows more than 550,000 clones, approximately 83% found once; its top ten account for over 0.008%. This clone was detected once. These data were also reused for a study on human thymus T cells.

The TCR comes from a girl under three years old with a congenital heart defect. Sequenced material: thymocytes.

The CDR3 DNA reads TGCGCCAGCAGCCAAGACCTTGAAGGGCGGGGGGCCTACAATGAGCAGTTCTTC. It specifies CASSQDLEGRGAYNEQFF. The genes are TRBV4-1 and TRBJ2-1; 8 bases line up with TRBD2. The germline CDR1 and CDR2 sequences are MGHRA and YSYEKL. J was trimmed by 2 bases and V by 0 bases; bases with no gene match: 9. The CDR3 sequence is 18 residues long.